This T cell receptor (beta chain) emerged from a study of cytomegalovirus exposure and HLA in healthy donors. PCR used 60 Vbeta primers and 13 Jbeta primers. Here immunoSEQ multiplex PCR was the method, and the copy in TCRdb shows in-frame clones only, minus some. The sample consists of around 170,000 clones, over 65% of them appearing once. V trimming: 5 bases; J trimming: 8 bases; junction bases outside the gene matches: 11. The CDR3 is 15 amino acids. CDR1 MNHNY and CDR2 SVGAGI come from the germline V gene (reference sequence). To note about this clone: Its cognate antigen is unknown.

Study conclusions and caveats: Some V segments, including TRBV6-2 and TRBV6-3, were excluded as indistinguishable.

The sequence was obtained from a man in his sixties in good health and CMV-seronegative. The sequenced sample consisted of PBMCs. V gene TRBV6-6 combines with J gene TRBJ1-4, with 7 bases fitting TRBD1. CDR3 DNA: TGTGCCAGCAGTCAGAACAGGGGAGATAGGGAAAAACTGTTTTTT. This codes for CASSQNRGDREKLFF.